This T cell receptor (beta chain) was documented in a study of T cells in Graves' hyperthyroidism and ophthalmopathy (dated by TCRdb to between 2018 and 2020). Notes on the research overall: Peripheral blood samples were taken at the time of initial diagnosis, prior to any treatment. Once sampling was done, hyperthyroidism patients were given methimazole at a starting dose of 30 mg daily, whereas ophthalmopathy patients were given high-dose intravenous methylprednisolone. The 100 discovery patients were randomly divided into training and test sets at a 7:3 ratio. TCR V-J signatures able to tell the groups apart were searched for in a discovery cohort of more than 90 patients, of whom roughly 42 had Graves' ophthalmopathy and about 60 had stable Graves' hyperthyroidism. The paper describes TCR Vbeta CDR3 sequencing of around 130 peripheral blood samples, made up of some 42 ophthalmopathy patients, around 78 hyperthyroidism patients and 17 progressor patients. In addition, the study compared T-cell repertoires in thyroid tissue and in blood from several Graves' hyperthyroidism patients. Prospective prediction of ophthalmopathy was tested in an independent validation cohort of some 20 hyperthyroidism patients and 17 patients who later progressed to ophthalmopathy. Broader findings and caveats from the paper: During validation, the model predicted progression to ophthalmopathy a median of around 7 months ahead of onset, with approximately 71% sensitivity and 72% to 80% specificity. A model built on a 13 V-J signature distinguished ophthalmopathy from stable hyperthyroidism, reaching roughly 88% sensitivity and 81.08% specificity in cross-validation and 80%/75% in testing. No statistical method was used to set the sample size in advance, and investigators knew the group allocation. Most expanded thyroid clonotypes (frequency above 0.001) were also detected in blood, suggesting blood repertoires may reflect thyroid immune responses.

Moderately to severely active disease, a Clinical Activity Score of at least 3, a NOSPECS grade of at least 4, and a duration under 3 months were present in ophthalmopathy patients. Any patient with an uncontrolled infection, another autoimmune disease, pregnancy or lactation was excluded. Clinical symptoms, serum thyroxine and TRAb, thyroid ultrasound, and orbital computed tomography formed the basis for the diagnoses. PBMCs were separated from roughly 10 ml of fresh peripheral blood using Ficoll-Paque density gradient centrifugation. Total RNA was extracted with Trizol reagent, and quality was checked on an Agilent 2100 Bioanalyzer. The CDR3, cysteine through phenylalanine, is 15 amino acids long. Only the CDR3 DNA is retained, 45 bases long and in frame from the first base. The germline V gene provides CDR1 SGHTA and CDR2 FQGTGA. V is reduced by 3 bases and J by 3 bases, leaving a spacing of 12 bases between them.

Amplification of TCR beta CDR3 regions was carried out from RNA transcripts. The first round of RT-PCR for the TCR CDR3 was performed with the HTBI primer set and the Qiagen OneStep RT-PCR kit. Libraries were constructed in a second round of multiplex PCR, after which size selection and purification were performed. The libraries were sequenced on an Illumina HiSeq2000 using paired-end 100 bp reads. For the original study's pipeline: Raw data were processed with SOAPnuke, discarding reads with adapters, uncalled bases, mean Phred below 15, or no exact constant-primer or identifier match. COPE v1.2.5 was used to merge high-quality paired reads, and clonotypes were defined as unique nucleotide sequences. MiTCR v1.1 was used to align clonotypes to the IMGT TRBV, TRBD and TRBJ reference segments. The analysis was restricted to V-J combinations with a frequency above 0.0001, which together covered 98% to 99.2% of the repertoires. A TCS score was defined as the ratio between F50 (clonal expansion) and ExV (chaos), using BLOSUM62-based TCRdist between CDR3 peptides within each V-J. Welch's t-statistics and random forest reduced several hundred V-J features to roughly 13, which were used in a naive Bayes classifier (R e1071). TCRdb took the public reads, trimmed them with fastp at Q25, ran MiXCR for clone calling and kept in-frame beta chains. Records with the same CDR3 protein are collapsed into one entry carrying the most frequent genes and DNA. None of the V and J calls come from the authors' own analysis; TCRdb made them. The table for this sample lists 250,000 or so distinct CDR3 sequences; over 15% of them were counted only once. The ten largest clones add up to less than 35% of the sample.

For this clonotype: Its antigen is not yet known. No quality values exist for individual bases; no much larger clone is one base distant.

The receptor was derived from a woman under 30 with Graves' ophthalmopathy. The sequence links TRBV7-3 to TRBJ2-1; no D gene call is confident. Sequenced input: blood. The bases read TGTGCCAGCAGCTTCCGCCGGGCGAACTACAATGAGCAGTTCTTC. Its translation reads: CASSFRRANYNEQFF.